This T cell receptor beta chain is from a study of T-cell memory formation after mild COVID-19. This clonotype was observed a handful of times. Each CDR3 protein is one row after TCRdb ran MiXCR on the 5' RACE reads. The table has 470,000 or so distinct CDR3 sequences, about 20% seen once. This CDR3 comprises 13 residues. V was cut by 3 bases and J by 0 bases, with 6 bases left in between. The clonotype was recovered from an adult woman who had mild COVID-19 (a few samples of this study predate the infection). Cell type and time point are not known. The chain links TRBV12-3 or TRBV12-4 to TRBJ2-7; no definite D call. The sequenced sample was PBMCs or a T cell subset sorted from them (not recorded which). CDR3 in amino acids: CASSFQVSYEQYF. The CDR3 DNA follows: TGTGCCAGCAGTTTCCAAGTCTCCTACGAGCAGTACTTC.